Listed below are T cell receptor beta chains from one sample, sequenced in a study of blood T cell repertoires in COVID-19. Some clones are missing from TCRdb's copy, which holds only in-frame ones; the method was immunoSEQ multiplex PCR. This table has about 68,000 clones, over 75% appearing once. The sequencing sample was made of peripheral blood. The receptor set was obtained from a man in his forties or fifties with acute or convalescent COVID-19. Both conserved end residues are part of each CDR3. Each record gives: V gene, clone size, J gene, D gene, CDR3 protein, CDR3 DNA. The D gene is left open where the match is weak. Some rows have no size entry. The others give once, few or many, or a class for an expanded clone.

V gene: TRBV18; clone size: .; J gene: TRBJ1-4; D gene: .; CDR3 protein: CASSYGEGSNEKLFF; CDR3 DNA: TGTGCCAGCTCATACGGGGAGGGCAGTAATGAAAAACTGTTTTTT
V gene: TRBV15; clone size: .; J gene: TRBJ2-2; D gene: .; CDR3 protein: CATSRDEAVNTGELFF; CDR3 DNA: TGTGCCACCAGCAGAGATGAGGCAGTGAACACCGGGGAGCTGTTTTTT
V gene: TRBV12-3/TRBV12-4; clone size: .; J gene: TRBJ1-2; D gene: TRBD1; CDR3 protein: CASFGQGYGYTF; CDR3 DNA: TGTGCCAGCTTCGGACAGGGCTATGGCTACACCTTC
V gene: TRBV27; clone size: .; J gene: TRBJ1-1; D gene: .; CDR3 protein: CASSLNTANTEAFF; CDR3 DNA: TGTGCCAGCAGTTTAAACACAGCAAACACTGAAGCTTTCTTT
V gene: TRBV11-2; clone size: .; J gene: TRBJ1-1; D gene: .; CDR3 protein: CASSLDRNTEAFF; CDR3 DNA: TGTGCCAGCAGCTTAGACAGGAACACTGAAGCTTTCTTT
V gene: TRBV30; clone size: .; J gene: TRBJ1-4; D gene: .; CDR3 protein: CAWSSPAMRGEKLFF; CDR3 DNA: TGTGCCTGGAGTTCGCCGGCCATGAGAGGGGAAAAACTGTTTTTT
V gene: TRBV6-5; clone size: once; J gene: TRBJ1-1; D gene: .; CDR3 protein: CASSLVMNTEAFF; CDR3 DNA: TGTGCCAGCTCTTTAGTCATGAACACTGAAGCTTTCTTT
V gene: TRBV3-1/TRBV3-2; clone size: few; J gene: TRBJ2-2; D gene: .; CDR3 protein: CASSHREGELFF; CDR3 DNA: TGTGCCAGCAGCCACAGGGAAGGGGAGCTGTTTTTT
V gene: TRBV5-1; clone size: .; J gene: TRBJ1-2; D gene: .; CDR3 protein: CASNWGDRSNYGYTF; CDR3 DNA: TGCGCCAGCAACTGGGGCGATAGATCGAACTATGGCTACACCTTC
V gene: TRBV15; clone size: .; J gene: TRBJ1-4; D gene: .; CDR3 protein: CATSRQAATNEKLFF; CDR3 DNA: TGTGCCACCAGCAGACAGGCCGCAACTAATGAAAAACTGTTTTTT
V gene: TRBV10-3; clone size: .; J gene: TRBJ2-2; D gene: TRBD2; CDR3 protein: CATRTGGNTGELFF; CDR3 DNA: TGTGCCACGCGGACGGGGGGGAACACCGGGGAGCTGTTTTTT
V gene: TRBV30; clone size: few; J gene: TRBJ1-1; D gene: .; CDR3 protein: CAWSQGRTEAFF; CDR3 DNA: TGTGCCTGGAGTCAGGGAAGGACTGAAGCTTTCTTT
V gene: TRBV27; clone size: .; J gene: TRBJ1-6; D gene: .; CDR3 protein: CASSLLGRAQSPLHF; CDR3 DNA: TGTGCCAGCAGTTTATTGGGCAGGGCTCAGTCACCCCTCCACTTT
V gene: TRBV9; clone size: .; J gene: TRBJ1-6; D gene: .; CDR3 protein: CASSVGPGQGSPLHF; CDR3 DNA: TGTGCCAGCAGCGTAGGTCCAGGTCAGGGTTCACCCCTCCACTTT
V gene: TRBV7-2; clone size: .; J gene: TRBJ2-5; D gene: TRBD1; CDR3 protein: CASSPFGTGSQETQYF; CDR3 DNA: TGTGCCAGCAGCCCGTTCGGGACAGGATCACAAGAGACCCAGTACTTC
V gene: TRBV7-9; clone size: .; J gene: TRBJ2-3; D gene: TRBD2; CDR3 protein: CASSMKTSGSTDTQYF; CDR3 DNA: TGTGCCAGCAGCATGAAGACTAGCGGAAGCACAGATACGCAGTATTTT
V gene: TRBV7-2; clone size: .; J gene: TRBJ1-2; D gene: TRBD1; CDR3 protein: CASSLVRQGGGYTF; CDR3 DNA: TGTGCCAGCAGCTTAGTGAGACAGGGTGGAGGCTACACCTTC
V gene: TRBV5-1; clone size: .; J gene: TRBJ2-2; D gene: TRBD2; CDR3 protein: CASSSTSAGELFF; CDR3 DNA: TGCGCCAGCAGCTCAACTAGCGCCGGGGAGCTGTTTTTT
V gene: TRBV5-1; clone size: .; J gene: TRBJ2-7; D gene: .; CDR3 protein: CASTSGTTSYEQYF; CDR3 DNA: TGCGCCAGCACTTCCGGGACAACCAGCTACGAGCAGTACTTC
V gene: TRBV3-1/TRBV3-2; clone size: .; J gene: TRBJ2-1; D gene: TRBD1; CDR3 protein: CASSQGQGAQYEQFF; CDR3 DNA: TGTGCCAGCAGCCAAGGACAGGGGGCGCAGTATGAGCAGTTCTTC
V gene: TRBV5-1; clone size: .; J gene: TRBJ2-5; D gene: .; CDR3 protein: CASSGSPSETQYF; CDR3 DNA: TGCGCCAGCAGCGGCTCCCCCTCGGAGACCCAGTACTTC
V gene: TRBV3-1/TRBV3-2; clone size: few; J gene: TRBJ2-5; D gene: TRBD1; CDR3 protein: CASSQDLGDRGQETQYF; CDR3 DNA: TGTGCCAGCAGCCAAGATTTGGGGGACAGGGGTCAAGAGACCCAGTACTTC
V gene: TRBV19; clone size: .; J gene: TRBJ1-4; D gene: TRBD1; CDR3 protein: CASSQDRDIGLFF; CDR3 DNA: TGTGCCAGTAGTCAAGACAGGGACATTGGACTGTTTTTT
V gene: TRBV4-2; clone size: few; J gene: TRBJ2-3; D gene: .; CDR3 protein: CASSQKLDPGWDTQYF; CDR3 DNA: TGTGCCAGCAGCCAAAAACTAGACCCCGGGTGGGATACGCAGTATTTT
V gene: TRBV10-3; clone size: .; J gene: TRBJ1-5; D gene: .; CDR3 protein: CAISEGREEQPQHF; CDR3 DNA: TGTGCCATCAGTGAGGGCAGGGAGGAACAGCCCCAGCATTTT
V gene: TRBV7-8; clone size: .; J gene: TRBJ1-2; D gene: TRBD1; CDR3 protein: CASSGDRGQDLYGYTF; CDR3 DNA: TGTGCCAGCAGCGGAGACAGGGGGCAAGATCTCTATGGCTACACCTTC
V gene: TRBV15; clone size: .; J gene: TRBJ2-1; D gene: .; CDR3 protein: CATSREREALSRNEQFF; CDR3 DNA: TGTGCCACCAGCAGAGAAAGGGAGGCACTTTCGAGGAATGAGCAGTTCTTC
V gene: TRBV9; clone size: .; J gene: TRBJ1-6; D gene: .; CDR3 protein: CASSPWGGDNSPLHF; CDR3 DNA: TGTGCCAGCAGCCCGTGGGGAGGTGATAATTCACCCCTCCACTTT
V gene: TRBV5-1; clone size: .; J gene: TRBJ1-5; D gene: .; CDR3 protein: CASSLGGRDQPQHF; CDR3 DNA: TGCGCCAGCAGCTTAGGGGGTAGGGATCAGCCCCAGCATTTT
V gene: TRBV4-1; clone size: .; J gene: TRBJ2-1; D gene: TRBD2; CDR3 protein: CASQPHGTSDYNEQFF; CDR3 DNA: TGCGCCAGTCAACCTCATGGGACTAGCGATTACAATGAGCAGTTCTTC
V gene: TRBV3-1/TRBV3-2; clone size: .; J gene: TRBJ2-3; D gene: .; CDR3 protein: CASSRGWTEGPYSTDTQYF; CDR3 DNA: TGTGCCAGCAGCCGGGGTTGGACAGAGGGTCCGTATAGCACAGATACGCAGTATTTT
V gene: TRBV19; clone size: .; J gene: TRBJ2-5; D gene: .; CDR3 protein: CASSIDLGQQETQYF; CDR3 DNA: TGTGCCAGTAGTATAGATCTTGGGCAGCAAGAGACCCAGTACTTC
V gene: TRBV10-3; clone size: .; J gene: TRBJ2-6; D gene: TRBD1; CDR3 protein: CAIGGTASSGANVLTF; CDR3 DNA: TGTGCCATCGGTGGGACAGCGAGCTCTGGGGCCAACGTCCTGACTTTC
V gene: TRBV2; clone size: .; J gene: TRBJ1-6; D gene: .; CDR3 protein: CASTFRGSDSPLHF; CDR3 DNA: TGTGCCAGCACCTTCAGAGGTTCGGATTCACCCCTCCACTTT
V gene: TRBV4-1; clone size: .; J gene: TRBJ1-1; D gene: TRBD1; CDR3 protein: CASSPLGQDNTEAFF; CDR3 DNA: TGCGCCAGCAGCCCACTGGGACAGGATAACACTGAAGCTTTCTTT
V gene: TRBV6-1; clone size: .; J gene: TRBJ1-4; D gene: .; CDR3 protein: CASSEAQAEEQGEGFF; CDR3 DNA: TGTGCCAGCAGTGAAGCGCAGGCGGAAGAACAGGGTGAGGGGTTTTTT
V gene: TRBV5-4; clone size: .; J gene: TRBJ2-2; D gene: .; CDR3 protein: CASSLDRGKTGELFF; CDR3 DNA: TGTGCCAGCAGCTTAGATCGGGGGAAAACCGGGGAGCTGTTTTTT
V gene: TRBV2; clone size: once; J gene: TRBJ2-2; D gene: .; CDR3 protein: CASRGPYTGELFF; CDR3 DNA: TGTGCCAGCCGAGGGCCCTACACCGGGGAGCTGTTTTTT
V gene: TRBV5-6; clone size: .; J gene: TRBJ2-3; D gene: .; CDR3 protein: CASSWVTPSAADTQYF; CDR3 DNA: TGTGCCAGCAGCTGGGTGACACCTAGCGCGGCAGATACGCAGTATTTT
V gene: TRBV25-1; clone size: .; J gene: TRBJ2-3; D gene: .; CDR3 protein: CASSPSAPTDTQYF; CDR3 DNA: TGTGCCAGCAGTCCGAGTGCTCCCACAGATACGCAGTATTTT
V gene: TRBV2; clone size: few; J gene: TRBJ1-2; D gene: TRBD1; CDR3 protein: CASRLDRSSGYTF; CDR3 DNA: TGTGCCAGCAGGCTGGACAGGTCCTCTGGCTACACCTTC
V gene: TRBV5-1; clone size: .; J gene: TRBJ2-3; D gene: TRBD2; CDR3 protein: CASSVAGEATQYF; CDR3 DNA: TGCGCCAGCAGCGTAGCGGGGGAGGCTACGCAGTATTTT
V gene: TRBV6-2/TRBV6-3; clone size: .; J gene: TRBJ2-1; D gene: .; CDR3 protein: CASSYDSWGFF; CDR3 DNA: TGTGCCAGCAGTTACGACAGCTGGGGGTTCTTC
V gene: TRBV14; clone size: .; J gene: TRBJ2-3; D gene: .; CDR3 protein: CASSHFSDTQYF; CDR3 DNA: TGTGCCAGCAGCCATTTTTCGGATACGCAGTATTTT
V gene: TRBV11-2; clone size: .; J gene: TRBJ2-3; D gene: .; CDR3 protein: CASSLAGKYTDTQYF; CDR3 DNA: TGTGCCAGCAGCTTAGCGGGGAAATACACAGATACGCAGTATTTT
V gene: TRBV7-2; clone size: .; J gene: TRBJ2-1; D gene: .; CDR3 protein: CASSFTGIGEQFF; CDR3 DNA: TGTGCCAGCAGCTTCACAGGGATCGGTGAGCAGTTCTTC